This TCR beta chain was sequenced in a study of T cells in Graves' hyperthyroidism and ophthalmopathy (dated by TCRdb to the late 2010s). A note on the overall study: Peripheral blood was sampled at the time of initial diagnosis, prior to any treatment. TCR Vbeta CDR3 sequencing of roughly 140 peripheral blood samples (43 ophthalmopathy, over 70 hyperthyroidism and roughly 17 progressor patients) is reported in the paper. Prospective prediction of ophthalmopathy was tested in an independent validation cohort of fewer than 20 hyperthyroidism patients and 17 patients who later progressed to ophthalmopathy. TCR V-J signatures able to tell the groups apart were searched for in a discovery cohort of 90 to 100 patients, of whom over 40 had Graves' ophthalmopathy and about 60 had stable Graves' hyperthyroidism. In more than 5 Graves' hyperthyroidism patients, the study also compared T-cell repertoires from thyroid tissue with T-cell repertoires from blood. The 100 discovery patients were divided at random into training and test sets in a 7:3 ratio. Once sampling was done, hyperthyroidism patients were given methimazole at a starting dose of 30 mg daily, whereas ophthalmopathy patients were given high-dose intravenous methylprednisolone. Results and caveats for the whole study, not just this receptor: During validation, the model predicted progression to ophthalmopathy a median of around 6 months ahead of onset, with approximately 70% sensitivity and 72.22% specificity. Most expanded thyroid clonotypes (frequency above 0.001) were also found in blood, which suggests that blood repertoires may mirror thyroid immune responses. A 13 V-J signature model separated ophthalmopathy from stable hyperthyroidism, with 87.88% sensitivity and roughly 82% specificity in cross-validation and 80%/75% in testing. Sample size was not statistically predetermined, and investigators were not blinded to group allocation.

Via the germline V gene (reference sequence), CDR1 is SEHNR and CDR2 FQNEAQ. The CDR3 covers 13 residues, taking in both the cysteine and the phenylalanine. Just the 39-base CDR3 DNA is kept, in frame starting at base 1. This clonotype was picked up one time. This clone's antigen is unknown. An end of the junction differs from the germline gene, which may be a read error. The TCR beta CDR3 regions were amplified from the RNA transcripts. For the first round of RT-PCR on the TCR CDR3, the HTBI primer set was used together with the Qiagen OneStep RT-PCR kit. A second multiplex PCR round built the libraries, followed by size selection and purification. Sequencing of the libraries was done on an Illumina HiSeq2000 using paired-end 100 bp reads. The paper's data handling went like this. SOAPnuke was used to process the raw data, removing reads that contained adapters or uncalled bases, had a mean Phred below 15, or lacked an exact match to the constant primer or identifier. COPE v1.2.5 was used to merge the high-quality paired reads, and each unique nucleotide sequence was defined as a clonotype. MiTCR v1.1 was used to align the clonotypes against IMGT TRBV, TRBD and TRBJ reference segments. The analysis was restricted to V-J combinations with a frequency above 0.0001, which together covered 99% to 99.2% of the repertoires. The TCS score was defined as the ratio of F50 (clonal expansion) to E x V (chaos), calculated using BLOSUM62-based TCRdist between CDR3 peptides within each V-J. Welch's t-statistics and random forest reduced roughly 540 V-J features to 13, which were used in a naive Bayes classifier (R e1071). The similarity between thyroid and blood repertoires was quantified using the Morisita-Horn index. TCRdb cleaned the public reads at Q25 with fastp, built clones with MiXCR and kept in-frame beta chains. When rows share a CDR3 protein, they turn into one entry using the most common DNA and genes. The V and J calls shown here were made by TCRdb, not taken from the authors' results. The sample includes 800,000 or so distinct CDR3 sequences, with approximately 40% observed a single time. The leading ten clones occupy approximately 10% of the sample.

A patient counted as having stable Graves' hyperthyroidism if no progression to ophthalmopathy occurred over 18 months of follow-up. Hyperthyroidism patients were newly diagnosed, with disease duration under 2 months, and aged 18 to 65 years. Exclusion was applied to patients with uncontrolled infections, other autoimmune diseases, pregnancy or lactation. Diagnoses relied on clinical symptoms, serum thyroxine and TRAb, thyroid ultrasound and orbital computed tomography. PBMCs were separated from roughly 9.6 ml of fresh peripheral blood using Ficoll-Paque density gradient centrifugation. Total RNA was extracted with Trizol reagent, and quality was checked on an Agilent 2100 Bioanalyzer.

Sequenced sample: blood. The clonotype was recovered from a man aged 18 to 35 with Graves' hyperthyroidism. The sequence joins TRBV7-9 to TRBJ2-5; too little of a D gene remains to name it. Read as DNA, the sequence is TGTGCCAGCAGCTTAGGGGCGAGCGAGACCCAGTGCTTC. Its protein product is CASSLGASETQCF.